Presented here are 5 T cell receptor beta chains from one specimen sequenced in a study of PD-1 blockade in classical Hodgkin lymphoma. Time point meaning: cycle 4 day 1 (C4D1), after five to seven weeks of nivolumab. Every one of the patients relapsed after autologous stem cell transplantation (brentuximab vedotin exposure was variable). The assay was immunoSEQ multiplex PCR, and TCRdb's table has in-frame clones only and misses some. The sample yields tens of thousands of clones, approximately 78% seen once. This specimen consisted of peripheral blood mononuclear cells (PBMCs), obtained before the fourth cycle of nivolumab. The receptors were sampled from a human donor with classical Hodgkin lymphoma.

This clone was recorded a few times. The chain joins TRBV10-3 to TRBJ1-2; D is undetermined. This CDR3 region has 15 residues. Deletions cut 3 bases from V and 4 bases from J, with 15 bases between. Germline V gene data show CDR1 as ENHRY and CDR2 as SYGVKD. CDR3 region: CAISDLLDRSYGYTF. In DNA, the CDR3 is TGTGCCATCAGTGACCTATTAGATCGATCCTATGGCTACACCTTC.

V usage is TRBV6-4 and J usage is TRBJ2-2; 9 bases are a match to TRBD1. Germline CDR1 reads MRHNA; CDR2 reads SNTAGT. V dropped 6 bases and J dropped 4; count of bases not matched to a gene: 3. This CDR3 region has 14 residues. The CDR3 DNA reads TGTGCCAGCAGCCTGGACAGGGGCACCGGGGAGCTGTTTTTT. It codes for CASSLDRGTGELFF.

This chain uses TRBV10-3 with TRBJ1-3; D is unresolved. Deletions cut 2 bases from V and 1 base from J, with 9 bases between. CDR3 size: 15 residues. Germline V CDR1 and CDR2: ENHRY, SYGVKD. The CDR3 region has the DNA TGTGCCATCAGTGAGGGCAGTCCTTCTGGAAACACCATATATTTT. Translating gives CAISEGSPSGNTIYF.

This clone turned up a few times. This chain uses TRBV7-2 with TRBJ2-1; D is unresolved. Trimming left V 0 bases short and J 6 bases short, with 6 bases between. The length of the CDR3 is 13 residues. CDR1 is SGHTA, CDR2 FQGNSA, per germline. The CDR3 is CASSLAGLNEQFF. The CDR3 nucleotides are TGTGCCAGCAGCTTAGCGGGCCTCAATGAGCAGTTCTTC.

V gene TRBV7-9 combines with J gene TRBJ2-2; D is ambiguous. This CDR3 is built from 14 residues. The V end was cut by 3 bases, the J end by 6 bases, with 11 bases between. Germline CDR1 reads SEHNR; CDR2 reads FQNEAQ (reference sequence). The CDR3 DNA reads TGTGCCAGCAGCTTTGAAATCTCATCCGGGGAGCTGTTTTTT. Encoded protein: CASSFEISSGELFF.